These 8 T cell receptor beta chains were all obtained from the same sample, sequenced in a study of T cells in Graves' hyperthyroidism and ophthalmopathy. RNA transcripts served as the template for amplifying TCR beta CDR3 regions. The study used the HTBI primer set for a first-round RT-PCR of the TCR CDR3. TCRdb recomputed calls from the multiplex PCR reads with MiXCR, one row per CDR3 protein. This table has some 360,000 distinct CDR3 sequences, around 18% appearing once. Sequencing was done on a sample of blood. Receptors were obtained from a woman in her 40s with Graves' ophthalmopathy.

The chain combines TRBV28 with TRBJ1-5, with 9 bases fitting TRBD1. The V and J ends lost 3 bases and 6 bases, in that order; junction bases with no gene match: 9. This CDR3 contains 16 residues. Germline CDR1 is MDHEN and CDR2 is SYDVKM. The CDR3 loop is CASSFAGTGQVQPQHF. For the CDR3, the DNA is TGTGCCAGCAGTTTTGCCGGGACAGGGCAGGTTCAGCCCCAGCATTTT.

In its sample, this clonotype was seen a few times. The V call is TRBV30, the J call TRBJ1-3; 8 bases are a match to TRBD1. This CDR3 has 15 residues. The V gene's germline CDR1 is GTSNPN and CDR2 SVGIG (reference sequence). V was pared by 4 bases and J by 4 bases, with 9 bases of the junction left unmatched. CDR3: CAWTRTGSPGNTIYF. For the CDR3, the DNA is TGTGCCTGGACCAGGACAGGGTCCCCAGGAAACACCATATATTTT.

This clonotype was counted at least ten times. A single base separates this from a much larger clone, so it may be a read error. The chain carries TRBV7-9 and TRBJ2-7, with unresolved D. Looked up from germline, CDR1 is SEHNR and CDR2 is FQNEAQ (reference sequence). Trimming removed 5 bases from V and 4 bases from J, with 6 bases in between. This CDR3 is 11 amino acids long. The CDR3 coding sequence is TGTGCCAGCAGCCCCCAATACGAGCAGTACTTC. Translating gives CASSPQYEQYF. The entire variable domain, with the rest obtained from reference TRBV7-9 and TRBJ2-7, is as follows: DTGVSQNPRHKITKRGQNVTFRCDPISEHNRLYWYRQTLGQGPEFLTYFQNEAQLEKSRLLSDRFSAERPKGSFSTLEIQRTEQGDSAMYLCASSPQYEQYFGPGTRLTVT.

V gene TRBV19 combines with J gene TRBJ2-7; 8 nucleotides agree with TRBD2. Germline assignment: CDR1 LNHDA and CDR2 SQIVND (reference sequence). The CDR3 is 17 amino acids. After removal of 8 bases from V and 0 bases from J, the junction contained 15 bases not matched to a gene. The CDR3 reads CASASTRTSGSSYEQYF. The CDR3 region has the DNA TGTGCCAGTGCGTCGACTCGTACAAGCGGGAGCTCCTACGAGCAGTACTTC. Together with reference TRBV19 and TRBJ2-7, the CDR3 gives the full variable domain: DGGITQSPKYLFRKEGQNVTLSCEQNLNHDAMYWYRQDPGQGLRLIYYSQIVNDFQKGDIAEGYSVSREKKESFPLTVTSAQKNPTAFYLCASASTRTSGSSYEQYFGPGTRLTVT.

Ten or more counts support this clonotype. This sequence joins TRBV10-3 and TRBJ2-7; 7 positions agree with TRBD1. The CDR3 is 14 amino acids. CDR1 is ENHRY, CDR2 SYGVKD, per germline. Germline trimming cut 6 bases from V and 2 bases from J; bases unmatched to any gene: 7. The CDR3 protein is CAIRKQGQTYEQYF. The DNA of the CDR3 is TGTGCCATCAGGAAACAGGGGCAGACCTACGAGCAGTACTTC.

This clonotype was observed many times. The chain employs TRBV27 and TRBJ2-7; the match to TRBD1 covers 7 bases. The V and J ends lost 6 bases and 2 bases, in that order; junction bases with no gene match: 7. Germline CDR1 and CDR2: MNHEY and SMNVEV (reference sequence). The CDR3 is made up of 14 amino acids. CDR3 residues: CASRPGTETYEQYF. In DNA form, the CDR3 reads TGTGCCAGCAGGCCCGGGACAGAGACCTACGAGCAGTACTTC.

Ten or more counts support this clonotype. The V and J genes are TRBV19 and TRBJ1-2; 8 nucleotides agree with TRBD1. The CDR3 is made up of 14 amino acids. In germline, CDR1 is LNHDA, CDR2 SQIVND (reference sequence). After removal of 5 bases from V and 8 bases from J, the junction contained 10 bases not matched to a gene. The CDR3 DNA is TGTGCCAGTAGTCTGGAGGGGACAGGAGCCGGCTACACCTTC. As protein: CASSLEGTGAGYTF.

Ten or more counts support this clonotype. The J gene is TRBJ2-2, the V gene TRBV12-3 or TRBV12-4, with a tentative D call TRBD2 (5 bases). V was trimmed by 8 bases and J by 2 bases, leaving 12 bases between them. The CDR3 has 14 residues. The DNA for the CDR3 is TGTGCCAGCCACCCGGGAATCAACACCGGGGAGCTGTTTTTT. Its protein is CASHPGINTGELFF.